This T cell receptor (beta chain) comes out of a study of T-cell reconstitution after alpha-beta-depleted transplantation in children (TCRdb year 2016). With regard to the full study: Using TCR repertoire profiling, the study followed T-cell immune reconstitution in a quantitative way in children after TCRalphabeta/CD19-depleted allogeneic hematopoietic cell transplantation. General findings and caveats noted by the study authors: About two months after transplant, the apparently early recovery of alphabetaT-cell counts reportedly depended on just several hundred clones that had expanded rapidly and came from non-depleted graft cells. Over the following months the frequencies of hyperexpanded clones went down, and after one year T-cell counts and TCRbeta diversity were mostly credited to newly produced T cells. The high TCRbeta diversity at day 60 in some patients was ascribed to recipient T cells and intrathymic progenitors that had survived conditioning.

The method was PCR. TCRdb lists the instrument as Illumina HiSeq 2500. Molecular barcoding was employed in the preparation of TCR libraries, with unique molecular identifiers being used to normalize TCRbeta repertoire quantification. TCRdb trimmed the raw reads at Q25, called clones with MiXCR and kept productive beta chains. Rows with one shared CDR3 protein collapse into an entry with the most common genes and DNA. The sample table holds roughly 200,000 distinct CDR3 sequences, of which roughly 10% were seen once. The top ten clonotypes cover 28% of the sample. Germline trimming amounts to 3 bases on V and 0 bases on J, with 5 as the count of junction bases outside the gene matches. The CDR3 runs 15 amino acids, cysteine and phenylalanine included. Just the 45-base CDR3 DNA is kept, in frame starting at base 1. CDR1 and CDR2, per the germline V gene (reference sequence), are SGHNT and YYREEE. This clonotype was picked up many times. Its antigen remains unidentified. The sample holds no much larger clone one base away, and base qualities are not on file.

Reading the label with the study, this specimen's treatment or condition is: allogeneic hematopoietic cell transplantation with graft depleted of TCRalphabeta T cells and CD19 B cells. TCRalphabeta/CD19-depleted allogeneic hematopoietic cell grafts were given to the transplant recipients, all of whom were children. The receptor was derived from a child younger than two with acute myeloid leukemia, due to receive a stem cell transplant. The chain employs TRBV5-4 and TRBJ1-1, with 7 junctional bases fitting TRBD1. The sample consisted of PBMCs, taken before TCRalphabeta/CD19-depleted stem cell transplant. DNA sequence: TGTGCCAGCAGCTCTCGGGACAGATTGAACACTGAAGCTTTCTTT. Its amino acids are CASSSRDRLNTEAFF.